Following are 26 T cell receptor beta chains from one sample sequenced in a study of tumor-infiltrating lymphocytes in oesophageal squamous cell carcinoma. In TCRdb, the PCR reads were re-called with MiXCR into one record per CDR3 protein. The sample carries approximately 19,000 distinct CDR3 sequences, around half recorded once. What was sequenced was esophageal tumor tissue. Receptor source: a male donor with esophageal squamous cell carcinoma.

This clonotype was seen once. The chain joins TRBV28 to TRBJ2-7; 12 positions agree with TRBD2. Unmatched junction bases numbered 15, after V lost 2 bases and J lost 7 bases. The germline V gene encodes CDR1 MDHEN and CDR2 SYDVKM. The CDR3 sequence is 18 residues long. CDR3 residues: CASSLGGTSGRHYNEQYF. CDR3 nucleotides: TGTGCCAGCAGTTTAGGGGGAACTAGCGGGAGGCACTACAATGAGCAGTACTTC.

The chain employs TRBV7-3 and TRBJ2-5; D is possibly TRBD1 (5 bases). The end of the DNA aligns better with TRBJ2-1, so the J call may be wrong. Per the germline V gene, CDR1 is SGHTA and CDR2 is FQGTGA. This CDR3 is 14 amino acids long. The CDR3 sequence is CASSWGGPNNEQFF. The CDR3 region has the DNA TGTGCCAGCAGCTGGGGCGGACCAAACAATGAGCAGTTCTTC.

V is TRBV12-3 or TRBV12-4 and J is TRBJ2-7; 14 bases fit TRBD2. The J call may be mistaken, given a closer DNA end match to TRBJ2-1. The CDR3 runs 20 residues. The CDR3, as DNA: TGTGCCAGCAGTCCTTCGCCGGGACTAGCGGGGGTGTTTGGGTCGGGTGAGCAGTTCTTC. As protein: CASSPSPGLAGVFGSGEQFF.

Remarks on this clonotype: No conserved phenylalanine or tryptophan is present at the end of the CDR3, so a read error is the likely explanation. No DNA is shown, since the ends of the CDR3 on it are uncertain; the CDR3 is the one TCRdb lists. The rearrangement uses TRBV6-1 and TRBJ2-7; the table's D call, TRBD1, has no DNA check behind it. The CDR3 is 18 residues long, counting both termini. Germline CDR1 is MNHNS and CDR2 is SASEGT. The chain's CDR3 is CASSESRWGQGYGYTFGS.

The V call is TRBV7-6, the J call TRBJ2-3, with 9 bases lining up with TRBD2. Germline-derived CDR1 and CDR2 are SGHVS and FNYEAQ. The CDR3 is 15 amino acids. Trimming cost V 4 bases and J 4 bases; bases outside gene matches: 6. CDR3 sequence reads: CASSYGGGVSDTQYF. As DNA, the CDR3 is TGTGCCAGCAGCTACGGCGGGGGGGTCTCAGATACGCAGTATTTT.

The rearrangement joins TRBV7-3 to TRBJ2-6; the D gene is possibly TRBD1 (6 bases). Judging by the DNA end, TRBJ2-7 fits better; the J call may be wrong. This CDR3 is 15 amino acids long. From germline, CDR1 is SGHTA and CDR2 FQGTGA. Here the CDR3 reads CASTSETGANYEQYF. Written as DNA, the CDR3 is TGTGCCAGTACGTCTGAGACAGGTGCTAACTACGAGCAGTACTTC.

The chain combines TRBV7-6 with TRBJ2-7, with a tentative D call TRBD2 (5 bases). The DNA end is a closer match to TRBJ2-1, so the J assignment may be wrong. The CDR3 runs 12 residues. CDR1 is SGHVS, CDR2 FNYEAQ, per germline. CDR3 DNA sequence: TGTGCCAGCAGCTCCGACTACCTCGGGCAGTTCTTC. Translation gives CASSSDYLGQFF.

The chain couples TRBV28 to TRBJ2-4, with 9 bases fitting TRBD1. The end of the DNA is better explained by TRBJ2-7, so the J call may be wrong. Germline loops: CDR1 MDHEN, CDR2 SYDVKM. CDR3 size: 15 residues. This CDR3 reads CASWGTGTGMYEQYF. The CDR3 DNA sequence: TGTGCCAGCTGGGGTACCGGGACAGGGATGTACGAGCAGTACTTC.

The V call is TRBV6-1, the J call TRBJ2-7; no reliable D call. This CDR3 region has 12 residues. Trimming took 2 bases from V and 3 from J, leaving 5 bases between them. Germline V CDR1 and CDR2: MNHNS, SASEGT. Written as DNA, the CDR3 is TGTGCCAGCAGTGAATCCGGCTACGAGCAGTACTTC. Translated: CASSESGYEQYF.

This clonotype has at least ten counts. Here the CDR3 omits its conserved ending phenylalanine or tryptophan, so a read error is the likely source. Because the CDR3's place on the DNA is in doubt, the DNA is left out and the CDR3 is given as listed by TCRdb. This chain uses TRBV28 with TRBJ2-7; the table's D call, TRBD1, has no DNA check behind it. CDR1 and CDR2 (germline): MDHEN, SYDVKM. 16 amino acids form the CDR3, both terminal residues included. The CDR3 region is CASRPDRVGYGYTFGS.

This clonotype was seen only a few times. V is TRBV11-3 and J is TRBJ2-5, with unresolved D. The tail of the sequence fits TRBJ2-1 better, so the J call may be wrong. The CDR3 is 14 amino acids. Germline values: CDR1 SGHNT, CDR2 YENEEA. The CDR3 bases are TGTGCCAGCAGCTTAGGTCTATCTTACGACGAGCAGTTCTTC. Its translation: CASSLGLSYDEQFF.

In this sample, this clonotype turned up many times. The rearrangement joins TRBV28 to TRBJ2-1, with a weak D call TRBD2 (6 bases). The DNA end favors TRBJ2-7, so the J call may be wrong. The CDR3 is 15 amino acids. Germline V CDR1 and CDR2: MDHEN, SYDVKM. The CDR3 DNA sequence: TGTGCCAGCAGTTTAGGAGGGAGCACCTACAATGAGCAGTACTTC. Translation gives CASSLGGSTYNEQYF.

This clonotype was detected ten times or more. The chain employs TRBV18 and TRBJ2-7; the D is unclear. V lost 0 bases to trimming and J lost 7 bases, with 10 bases between them. Germline assignment: CDR1 KGHSH and CDR2 LQKENI. This CDR3 region has 13 residues. CDR3 loop: CASSPPGAREQYF. The CDR3 region has the DNA TGTGCCAGCTCACCACCCGGAGCGCGGGAGCAGTACTTC. Looking up the rest from reference TRBV18 and TRBJ2-7 gives the full variable domain: NAGVMQNPRHLVRRRGQEARLRCSPMKGHSHVYWYRQLPEEGLKFMVYLQKENIIDESGMPKERFSAEFPKEGPSILRIQQVVRGDSAAYFCASSPPGAREQYFGPGTRLTVT.

V is TRBV7-2 and J is TRBJ2-4; D remains unclear. TRBJ2-7 explains the end of the DNA better; the J call may be wrong. The germline CDR1 and CDR2 sequences are SGHTA and FQGNSA. CDR3 length: 15 residues. The CDR3 protein is CASSFPLRRSYEQYF. The CDR3, as DNA: TGTGCCAGCAGCTTCCCCTTGCGCCGGTCCTACGAGCAGTACTTC.

This sequence joins TRBV7-8 and TRBJ2-7, with a tentative D call TRBD1 (6 bases). Trimming removed 5 bases from V and 4 bases from J, with 18 bases in between. This CDR3 is 15 amino acids long. CDR1 is SGHVS and CDR2 is FQNEAQ in the germline V gene. CDR3 nucleotides: TGTGCCAGCAGCCCAAGGGGGACGGGTCCGTACGAGCAGTACTTC. This encodes CASSPRGTGPYEQYF.

Concerning this clonotype itself: No conserved phenylalanine or tryptophan is present at the end of the CDR3, so a read error is the likely explanation. Because the CDR3's place on the DNA is in doubt, the DNA is left out and the CDR3 is given as listed by TCRdb. The chain's CDR3 is CASRPGSSGYEQYFGS. The chain joins TRBV7-2 to TRBJ2-7; the tabulated D call, TRBD2, remains unverified against the DNA. CDR1 is SGHTA, CDR2 FQGNSA, per germline. 16 amino acids form the CDR3, both terminal residues included.

This clonotype was seen more than once but under ten times. This chain connects TRBV7-2 to TRBJ2-3; D remains ambiguous. Trimming took 0 bases from V and 2 from J, leaving 9 bases between them. The CDR3 sequence is 15 residues long. Germline lookup yields CDR1 SGHTA and CDR2 FQGNSA. The chain's CDR3 is CASSLAGSVTDTQYF. The CDR3 DNA reads as TGTGCCAGCAGCTTAGCCGGATCAGTCACAGATACGCAGTATTTT.

The chain combines TRBV6-8 with TRBJ1-5, with D unresolved. With 10 bases removed from V and 4 bases from J, the gap between germline ends came to 11 bases. The CDR3 loop spans 12 amino acids. Germline V CDR1 and CDR2: MNHGY, SAAAGT. The CDR3 DNA reads TGTGCCACCAAGAGAGATAATCAGCCCCAGCATTTT. This gives the protein CATKRDNQPQHF.

This clonotype was picked up many times. This chain joins TRBV5-1 and TRBJ2-1; the match to TRBD2 covers 11 bases. The germline CDR1 and CDR2 sequences are SGHRS and YFSETQ. The V gene end was trimmed by 3 bases and the J gene end by 0 bases; junction bases not matched to a gene: 11. This CDR3 has 19 amino acids. In DNA, the CDR3 is TGCGCCAGCAGCTCGACAGGACTAGCGGGTTATAGCTCCTACAATGAGCAGTTCTTC. It codes for CASSSTGLAGYSSYNEQFF.

This clonotype is labeled as large. The chain couples TRBV7-2 to TRBJ2-5, with D perhaps TRBD2 (6 bases). Germline-derived CDR1 and CDR2 are SGHTA and FQGNSA. The CDR3 extends over 11 amino acids. The germline V and J ends were trimmed by 5 bases and 8 bases, with 9 bases remaining between them. CDR3 residues: CASSPGTTQYF. The CDR3, as DNA: TGTGCCAGCAGCCCGGGGACTACCCAGTACTTC.

The chain combines TRBV7-6 with TRBJ1-4; D call uncertain. V dropped 5 bases and J dropped 4 bases, with 8 bases sitting between them. The length of the CDR3 is 13 residues. From germline, CDR1 is SGHVS and CDR2 FNYEAQ. DNA for the CDR3: TGTGCCAGCAGCCCACGGGGTAATGAAAAACTGTTTTTT. This gives the protein CASSPRGNEKLFF.

Many counts were recorded for this clonotype. CDR3 sequence reads: CASSLGSEQFF. For the CDR3, the DNA is TGTGCCAGCAGTTTAGGGTCTGAGCAGTTCTTC. V gene TRBV28 combines with J gene TRBJ2-1; D ambiguous. Per germline, CDR1 MDHEN and CDR2 SYDVKM. There are 11 residues in the CDR3. Deletions cut 2 bases from V and 9 bases from J, with 5 bases between.

The rearrangement uses TRBV5-2 and TRBJ2-5; the table's D gene call, TRBD2, was not cross checked with the DNA. TRBV5-2 is a pseudogene segment. The CDR3 has 11 amino acids. The CDR3 loop is CASSLKRVGYF. DNA for the CDR3: TGTGCCAGCAGCTTGAAACGGGTGGGGTACTTC.

In its sample, this clonotype is medium-sized. V gene TRBV7-3 combines with J gene TRBJ2-1, with D tentatively TRBD1 or TRBD2 (5 bases each). With the DNA end fitting TRBJ2-7 better, the J assignment may be wrong. CDR1 and CDR2 from the germline V gene are SGHTA and FQGTGA. The CDR3 is 15 residues long. The CDR3 DNA reads TGTGCCAGCAGCTCAAGTGGGGGTTCCTACAATGAGCAGTACTTC. Translated: CASSSSGGSYNEQYF.

The chain recombines TRBV28 with TRBJ2-1, with D hard to call. This CDR3 is built from 14 residues. V lost 2 bases, J lost 5 bases, and 10 bases lay in between. Germline V gene lookup returns CDR1 MDHEN and CDR2 SYDVKM. Here the CDR3 DNA reads TGTGCCAGCAGTTTAGACCACCTAAACAATGAGCAGTTCTTC. Encoded protein: CASSLDHLNNEQFF.

This clonotype was counted at least ten times. In this CDR3 the conserved last residue, phenylalanine or tryptophan, is missing, so a read error is likely. Because the CDR3's place on the DNA is in doubt, the DNA is left out and the CDR3 is given as listed by TCRdb. The V call is TRBV7-3, the J call TRBJ2-1; TRBD2 is taken as the D call from the table, unchecked against the DNA. Per the germline V gene, CDR1 is SGHTA and CDR2 is FQGTGA. With termini counted, the CDR3 has 12 amino acids. CDR3 loop: CASSLRTTIWVP.